This T cell receptor (beta chain) originates from a study of cytomegalovirus exposure and HLA in healthy donors. Study-wide points: The study designated 150 or so TCR beta chains cytomegalovirus-associated. High sensitivity and specificity were reportedly achieved when the classifier diagnosed cytomegalovirus status.

Data came from immunoSEQ multiplex PCR; TCRdb stores just in-frame clones and leaves some out. The profile covers some 130,000 clones, with about 90% appearing a single time and 2.9% taken by the ten largest. J lost 1 base, V lost 5 bases, and 7 bases had no gene match. There are 16 residues in the CDR3. CDR1 and CDR2 from the germline V gene are SNHLY and FYNNEI. This clone was recorded once. Its matching antigen is unknown. Sequencing input: PBMCs. The origin of this receptor is a man between 18 and 35 years old in good health and CMV-seronegative. The chain carries TRBV2 and TRBJ2-1; 8 bases are shared with TRBD2. Here the CDR3 reads CASSTGTRASYNEQFF. Written as DNA, the CDR3 is TGTGCCAGCAGTACCGGGACTAGGGCGTCCTACAATGAGCAGTTCTTC.